The 24 T cell receptor beta chains given below trace back to one sample, sequenced in a study of T cell responses to AZD1222 COVID-19 vaccine. TCRdb's table, derived via immunoSEQ multiplex PCR, lists solely in-frame clones and lacks some. The sample has 50,000 to 65,000 clones; 70% to 90% are singletons. The material sequenced was peripheral blood, taken on day 0 of AZD1222 vaccination. All receptors derive from an adult in good health.

The chain joins TRBV6-6 to TRBJ1-1, with 9 bases aligning to TRBD1. The ends lost 6 bases at V and 3 bases at J; junction bases unmatched: 5. The CDR3 totals 14 residues. Germline V gene lookup returns CDR1 MNHNY and CDR2 SVGAGI (reference sequence). In DNA form, the CDR3 reads TGTGCCAGCAGGGACCGGGACAGGGACACTGAAGCTTTCTTT. Translation: CASRDRDRDTEAFF.

The chain joins TRBV12-5 to TRBJ1-1; 7 bases map to TRBD1. Per germline, CDR1 LGHNT and CDR2 FRNRAP. Germline trimming cut 6 bases from V and 5 bases from J; bases unmatched to any gene: 6. This CDR3 has 13 residues. The DNA for the CDR3 is TGTGCTAGTGGAAGGACAGGCGGGACTGAAGCTTTCTTT. Translating gives CASGRTGGTEAFF. Supplemented by reference TRBV12-5 and TRBJ1-1, the full variable domain reads DARVTQTPRHKVTEMGQEVTMRCQPILGHNTVFWYRQTMMQGLELLAYFRNRAPLDDSGMPKDRFSAEMPDATLATLKIQPSEPRDSAVYFCASGRTGGTEAFFGQGTRLTVV.

The rearrangement uses TRBV7-8 and TRBJ1-1, with D maybe TRBD1 (5 bases). The germline CDR1 and CDR2 sequences are SGHVS and FQNEAQ. Trimming shortened V by 2 bases and J by 6 bases, and 16 bases separated the two germline ends. The CDR3 extends over 15 amino acids. The CDR3 is CASSLIIGVGAEAFF. CDR3 sequence (DNA): TGTGCCAGCAGCTTAATAATAGGGGTAGGCGCTGAAGCTTTCTTT.

CDR3 in amino acids: CATRTNTEAFF. The DNA for the CDR3 is TGTGCCACCCGGACGAACACTGAAGCTTTCTTT. This chain connects TRBV7-9 to TRBJ1-1; D gene uncertain. Per germline, CDR1 SEHNR and CDR2 FQNEAQ (reference sequence). The CDR3 covers 11 residues. V shed 10 bases and J shed 1 base, with 7 bases lying between them.

The chain has TRBV3-1 (or the pseudogene TRBV3-2) and TRBJ1-6; 9 nucleotides line up with TRBD1. Germline lookup yields CDR1 LGHDT and CDR2 YNNKEL (reference sequence). Unmatched junction bases numbered 9, after V lost 0 bases and J lost 0 bases. This CDR3 spans 20 amino acids. CDR3 in amino acids: CASSQEFLQGASSYNSPLHF. The CDR3 DNA reads TGTGCCAGCAGCCAAGAATTCTTACAGGGGGCTAGCTCCTATAATTCACCCCTCCACTTT.

The chain has TRBV29-1 and TRBJ1-5; D is perhaps TRBD1 (5 bases). The CDR3 covers 13 residues. With 6 bases removed from V and 6 bases from J, the gap between germline ends came to 15 bases. Germline CDR1 reads SQVTM; CDR2 reads ANQGSEA. CDR3 residues: CSVTDILGQPQHF. The CDR3, as DNA: TGCAGCGTGACGGACATACTAGGTCAGCCCCAGCATTTT.

The chain couples TRBV6-5 to TRBJ2-3; TRBD1 is a possible D gene (6 bases). The V and J ends lost 6 bases and 4 bases respectively, with 11 bases between them. The germline V gene encodes CDR1 MNHEY and CDR2 SVGAGI. This CDR3 spans 13 amino acids. For the CDR3, the DNA is TGTGCCAGCAGGAAGACAGGTCCAGATACGCAGTATTTT. Its protein product is CASRKTGPDTQYF.

CDR3 bases: TGTGCCAGCAGCCCGTCGGGACTACCTACAGATACGCAGTATTTT. This codes for CASSPSGLPTDTQYF. This sequence joins TRBV7-2 and TRBJ2-3, with 7 bases aligning to TRBD2. The CDR3 sequence is 15 residues long. The V gene end was trimmed by 5 bases and the J gene end by 3 bases; junction bases not matched to a gene: 8. Germline V gene sequence: CDR1 SGHTA, CDR2 FQGNSA.

The chain links TRBV9 to TRBJ1-4; 10 bases fit TRBD1. J was trimmed by 4 bases and V by 3 bases; bases with no gene match: 6. CDR1 is SGDLS, CDR2 YYNGEE, per germline. This CDR3 has 16 amino acids. CDR3 coding DNA: TGTGCCAGCAGCGCGGGACAGGGGCCGGGTAATGAAAAACTGTTTTTT. Its translation: CASSAGQGPGNEKLFF. Full variable domain (outside the CDR3, taken from reference TRBV9 and TRBJ1-4): DSGVTQTPKHLITATGQRVTLRCSPRSGDLSVYWYQQSLDQGLQFLIQYYNGEERAKGNILERFSAQQFPDLHSELNLSSLELGDSALYFCASSAGQGPGNEKLFFGSGTQLSVL.

The V gene is TRBV3-1 (or the pseudogene TRBV3-2), the J gene TRBJ1-3, with TRBD1 matching over 7 bases. V shed 2 bases, J shed 3 bases, and the junction held 1 base outside the gene matches. From germline, CDR1 is LGHDT and CDR2 YNNKEL (reference sequence). This CDR3 spans 14 amino acids. The CDR3 sequence is CASSQQGGGNTIYF. The CDR3 nucleotides read TGTGCCAGCAGCCAACAGGGGGGTGGAAACACCATATATTTT.

The chain employs TRBV7-8 and TRBJ1-1; TRBD1 agrees at 8 bases. The germline CDR1 and CDR2 sequences are SGHVS and FQNEAQ. J lost 9 bases, V lost 1 base, and 10 bases had no gene match. The CDR3 has 15 residues. The CDR3 nucleotides are TGTGCCAGCAGCTTAGAAAGGGTGCAGGGGGCAAAAGCTTTCTTT. Translation gives CASSLERVQGAKAFF.

The V call is TRBV5-1, the J call TRBJ1-1, with D possibly being TRBD1 (5 bases). The CDR3 has 13 residues. Per germline, CDR1 SGHRS and CDR2 YFSETQ. Deletions cut 4 bases from V and 1 base from J, with 8 bases between. CDR3 amino acids: CASSDQGNTEAFF. The CDR3 DNA reads as TGCGCCAGCAGCGATCAGGGGAACACTGAAGCTTTCTTT.

This CDR3 is CATSRAAGVGQETQYF. In DNA form, the CDR3 reads TGTGCCACCAGCAGAGCGGCAGGGGTTGGGCAAGAGACCCAGTACTTC. This sequence joins TRBV15 and TRBJ2-5; perhaps TRBD1 as D (6 bases). The length of the CDR3 is 16 residues. Germline assignment: CDR1 LNHNV and CDR2 YYDKDF (reference sequence). The V and J ends lost 1 base and 2 bases respectively, with 14 bases between them.

This sequence joins TRBV2 and TRBJ1-2; TRBD1 aligns across 7 bases. This CDR3 region has 14 residues. J lost 4 bases, V lost 0 bases, and 2 bases had no gene match. Germline lookup yields CDR1 SNHLY and CDR2 FYNNEI. The CDR3 DNA sequence: TGTGCCAGCAGTGAAGCCCGGGACAGCTATGGCTACACCTTC. The encoded protein is CASSEARDSYGYTF.

This chain joins TRBV9 and TRBJ1-1; D is uncertain. V lost 0 bases and J 1 base, leaving 7 bases between the germline ends. The CDR3 contains 14 residues. Germline CDR1 is SGDLS and CDR2 is YYNGEE. CDR3 protein: CASSVVSTNTEAFF. The CDR3 nucleotides read TGTGCCAGCAGCGTAGTCTCCACGAACACTGAAGCTTTCTTT.

The V call is TRBV7-9, the J call TRBJ1-1; TRBD1 aligns across 7 bases. The V gene's germline CDR1 is SEHNR and CDR2 FQNEAQ (reference sequence). This CDR3 spans 16 amino acids. V gave up 3 bases and J gave up 0 bases; unmatched junction bases: 7. The CDR3 DNA sequence: TGTGCCAGCAGCTTTTTGGGTAGGGGGCTGAACACTGAAGCTTTCTTT. Protein sequence: CASSFLGRGLNTEAFF.

The V call is TRBV30, the J call TRBJ1-4, with D hard to call. The CDR3 spans 12 residues. The germline gives CDR1 GTSNPN, CDR2 SVGIG (reference sequence). The ends were cut back, 5 bases at V and 8 bases at J, with 12 bases in the middle. The CDR3 loop is CAWEAGYEKLFF. In nucleotides, the CDR3 is TGTGCCTGGGAGGCCGGATACGAAAAACTGTTTTTT. Based on the CDR3 plus reference TRBV30 and TRBJ1-4, the full variable domain is SQTIHQWPATLVQPVGSPLSLECTVEGTSNPNLYWYRQAAGRGLQLLFYSVGIGQISSEVPQNLSASRPQDRQFILSSKKLLLSDSGFYLCAWEAGYEKLFFGSGTQLSVL.

The V and J genes are TRBV4-1 and TRBJ1-2; D not resolved. Per the germline V gene, CDR1 is MGHRA and CDR2 is YSYEKL. V shed 0 bases and J shed 4 bases, with 15 bases lying between them. This CDR3 spans 16 amino acids. The CDR3 region has the DNA TGCGCCAGCAGCCAAGAGGCGATTCGGGGATTCTATGGCTACACCTTC. This translates into CASSQEAIRGFYGYTF.

The rearrangement uses TRBV7-9 and TRBJ1-2; 7 nucleotides align to TRBD1. The junction had 4 bases not matched to a gene; V was cut back by 5 bases and J by 4 bases. The germline V gene has CDR1 SEHNR and CDR2 FQNEAQ (reference sequence). The CDR3 runs to 13 residues. CDR3 loop: CASSPDRVYGYTF. The CDR3 DNA is TGTGCCAGCAGCCCCGACAGGGTCTATGGCTACACCTTC.

This rearrangement joins TRBV30 to TRBJ1-2, with a weak D call TRBD1 (6 bases). V was pared by 1 base and J by 7 bases, with 10 bases between. CDR1 GTSNPN and CDR2 SVGIG come from the germline V gene (reference sequence). The CDR3 consists of 12 residues. The CDR3 reads CAWSAGALGYTF. CDR3 DNA sequence: TGTGCCTGGAGTGCGGGGGCCCTTGGCTACACCTTC.

The chain joins TRBV19 to TRBJ2-3, with no clear D. Germline V lookup: CDR1 LNHDA, CDR2 SQIVND (reference sequence). The V end lost 3 bases, the J end lost 5 bases, and 6 bases lay between the germline ends. The CDR3 covers 12 residues. The CDR3 protein is CASSMAGDTQYF. The CDR3 DNA reads TGTGCCAGTAGTATGGCTGGAGATACGCAGTATTTT.

The V and J genes are TRBV2 and TRBJ1-5, with D tentatively TRBD1 (6 bases). Trimming shortened V by 1 base and J by 5 bases, and 9 bases separated the two germline ends. Germline-derived CDR1 and CDR2 are SNHLY and FYNNEI. This CDR3 has 14 residues. The CDR3 sequence is CASSEGGQYQPQHF. The DNA for the CDR3 is TGTGCCAGCAGTGAAGGGGGACAATATCAGCCCCAGCATTTT. The variable domain in full, completed from reference TRBV2 and TRBJ1-5, reads EPEVTQTPSHQVTQMGQEVILRCVPISNHLYFYWYRQILGQKVEFLVSFYNNEISEKSEIFDDQFSVERPDGSNFTLKIRSTKLEDSAMYFCASSEGGQYQPQHFGDGTRLSIL.

The chain links TRBV5-4 to TRBJ1-1; 9 bases align to TRBD1. Germline CDR1 SGHNT, CDR2 YYREEE (reference sequence). Trimming cost V 4 bases and J 4 bases; bases outside gene matches: 8. The length of the CDR3 is 15 residues. The CDR3 coding sequence is TGTGCCAGCAGCCCGGGGGGACAGGGCGGCACTGAAGCTTTCTTT. This gives the protein CASSPGGQGGTEAFF.

DNA of the CDR3: TGTGCCAGCAGCCCCGACAGGTTGCGTGGCTACACCTTC. Amino acid sequence: CASSPDRLRGYTF. The V gene is TRBV3-1 (or the pseudogene TRBV3-2), the J gene TRBJ1-2; D may be TRBD1 (6 bases). V lost 4 bases and J 7 bases, leaving 13 bases between the germline ends. The CDR3 has 13 residues. From germline, CDR1 is LGHDT and CDR2 YNNKEL (reference sequence).